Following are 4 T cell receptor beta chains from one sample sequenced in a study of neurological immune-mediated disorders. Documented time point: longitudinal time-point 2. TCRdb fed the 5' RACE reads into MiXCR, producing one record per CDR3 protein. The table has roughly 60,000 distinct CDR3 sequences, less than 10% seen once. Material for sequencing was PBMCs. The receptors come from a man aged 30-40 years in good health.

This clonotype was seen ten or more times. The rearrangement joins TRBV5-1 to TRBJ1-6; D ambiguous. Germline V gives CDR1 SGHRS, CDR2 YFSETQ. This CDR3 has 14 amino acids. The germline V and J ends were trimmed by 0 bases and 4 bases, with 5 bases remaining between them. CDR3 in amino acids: CASSLGSYNSPLHF. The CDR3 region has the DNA TGCGCCAGCAGCTTGGGTTCATATAATTCACCCCTCCACTTT.

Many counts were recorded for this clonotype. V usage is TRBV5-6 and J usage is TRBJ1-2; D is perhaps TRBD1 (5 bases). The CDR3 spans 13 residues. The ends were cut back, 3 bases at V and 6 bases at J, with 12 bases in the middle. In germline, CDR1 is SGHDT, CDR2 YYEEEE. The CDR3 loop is CASSWAGANGYTF. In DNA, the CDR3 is TGTGCCAGCAGCTGGGCTGGGGCGAATGGCTACACCTTC. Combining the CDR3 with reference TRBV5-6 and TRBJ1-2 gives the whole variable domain DAGVTQSPTHLIKTRGQQVTLRCSPKSGHDTVSWYQQALGQGPQFIFQYYEEEERQRGNFPDRFSGHQFPNYSSELNVNALLLGDSALYLCASSWAGANGYTFGSGTRLTVV.

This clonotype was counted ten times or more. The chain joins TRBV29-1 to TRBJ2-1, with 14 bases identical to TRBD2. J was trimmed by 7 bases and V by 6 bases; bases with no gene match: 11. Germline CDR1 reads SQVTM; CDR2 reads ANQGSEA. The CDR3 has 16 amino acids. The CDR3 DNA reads TGCAGCGTGGCAAAACCGGGACTAGCGGGAGTAAATGAGCAGTTCTTC. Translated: CSVAKPGLAGVNEQFF.

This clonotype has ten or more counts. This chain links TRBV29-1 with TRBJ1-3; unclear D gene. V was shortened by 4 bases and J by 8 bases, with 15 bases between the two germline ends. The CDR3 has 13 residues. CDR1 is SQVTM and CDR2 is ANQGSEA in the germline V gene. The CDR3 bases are TGCAGCGTTGGTGTGCAGGAAAGGGACACCATATATTTT. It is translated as CSVGVQERDTIYF.